The clone carrying this TCR beta chain has a handful of counts. A read error may produce the germline difference seen at one junction end. This record comes from a study of blood T cells in healthy people across ages. Each sample yielded at least 6 million isolated PBMCs. PCR was performed a second time for roughly 6 to 12 cycles using a sample-barcoded 5' primer and a J-beta primer mix. TCRdb re-called the 5' RACE reads with MiXCR, one entry per CDR3 protein. The table records 900,000 to 950,000 distinct CDR3 sequences, about 29% of them present only once. This CDR3 spans 13 amino acids. Germline lookup yields CDR1 PRHDT and CDR2 FYEKMQ (reference sequence). The sample was also linked to a second study, of T cells of mothers and their children.

This chain links TRBV13 with TRBJ1-1; D uncertain. Source material: blood. This TCR was sampled from a woman aged 40 to 50 in good health. For the CDR3, the DNA is TGTGCCGGCAGCTTAGGTAGGATTACTGAAGCTTTCTTT. As protein: CAGSLGRITEAFF. The complete variable domain, with remaining parts taken from reference TRBV13 and TRBJ1-1, reads AAGVIQSPRHLIKEKRETATLKCYPIPRHDTVYWYQQGPGQDPQFLISFYEKMQSDKGSIPDRFSAQQFSDYHSELNMSSLELGDSALYFCAGSLGRITEAFFGQGTRLTVV.